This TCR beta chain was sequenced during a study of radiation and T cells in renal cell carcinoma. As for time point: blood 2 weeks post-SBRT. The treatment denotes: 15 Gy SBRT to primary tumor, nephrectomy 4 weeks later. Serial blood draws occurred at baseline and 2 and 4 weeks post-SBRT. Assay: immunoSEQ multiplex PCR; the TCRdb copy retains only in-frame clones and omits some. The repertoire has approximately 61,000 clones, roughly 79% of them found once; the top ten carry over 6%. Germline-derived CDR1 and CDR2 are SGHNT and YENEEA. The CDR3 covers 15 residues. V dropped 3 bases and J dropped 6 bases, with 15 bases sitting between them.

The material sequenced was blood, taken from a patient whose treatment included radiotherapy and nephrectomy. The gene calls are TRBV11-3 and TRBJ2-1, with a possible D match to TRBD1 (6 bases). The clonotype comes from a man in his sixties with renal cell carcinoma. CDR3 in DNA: TGTGCCAGCAGCTTGCGGACCCTAGGGGGCAATGAGCAGTTCTTC. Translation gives CASSLRTLGGNEQFF.